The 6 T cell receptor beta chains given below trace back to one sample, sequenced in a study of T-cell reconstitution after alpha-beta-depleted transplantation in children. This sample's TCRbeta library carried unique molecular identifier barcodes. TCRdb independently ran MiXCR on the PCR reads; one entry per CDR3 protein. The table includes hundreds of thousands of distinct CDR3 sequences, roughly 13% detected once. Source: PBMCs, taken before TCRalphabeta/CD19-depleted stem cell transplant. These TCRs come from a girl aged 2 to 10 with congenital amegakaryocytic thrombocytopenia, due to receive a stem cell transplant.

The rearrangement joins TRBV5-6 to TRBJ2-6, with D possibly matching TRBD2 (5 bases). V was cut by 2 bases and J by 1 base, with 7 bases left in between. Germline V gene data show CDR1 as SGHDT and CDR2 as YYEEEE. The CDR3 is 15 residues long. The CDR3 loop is CASSFWRSGANVLTF. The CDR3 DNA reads TGTGCCAGCAGCTTTTGGAGGTCTGGGGCCAACGTCCTGACTTTC.

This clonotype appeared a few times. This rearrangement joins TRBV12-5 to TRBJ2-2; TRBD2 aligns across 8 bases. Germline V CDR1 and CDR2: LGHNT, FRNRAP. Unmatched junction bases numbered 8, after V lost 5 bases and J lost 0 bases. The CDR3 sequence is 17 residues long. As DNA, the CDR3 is TGTGCTAGTGGTGCGACTAGCGTAAAAACGAACACCGGGGAGCTGTTTTTT. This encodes CASGATSVKTNTGELFF.

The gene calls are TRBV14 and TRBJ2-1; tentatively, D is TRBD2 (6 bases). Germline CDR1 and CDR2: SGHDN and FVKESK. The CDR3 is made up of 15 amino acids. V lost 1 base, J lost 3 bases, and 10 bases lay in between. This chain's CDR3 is CASSQVLAVYNEQFF. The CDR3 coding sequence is TGTGCCAGCAGCCAAGTACTAGCTGTCTACAATGAGCAGTTCTTC.

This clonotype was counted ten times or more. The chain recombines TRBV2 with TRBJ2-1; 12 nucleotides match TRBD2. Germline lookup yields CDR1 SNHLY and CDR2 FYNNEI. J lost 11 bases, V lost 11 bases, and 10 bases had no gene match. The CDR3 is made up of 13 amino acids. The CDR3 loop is CADGLAGTLKQFF. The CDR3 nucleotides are TGTGCCGATGGACTAGCGGGAACCCTGAAGCAGTTCTTC.

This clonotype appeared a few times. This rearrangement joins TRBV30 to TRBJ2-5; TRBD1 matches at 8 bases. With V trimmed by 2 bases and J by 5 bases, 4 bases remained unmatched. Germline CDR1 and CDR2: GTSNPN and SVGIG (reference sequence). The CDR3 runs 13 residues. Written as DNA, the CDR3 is TGTGCCTGGAGTTTGGGACAGGTGGAGACCCAGTACTTC. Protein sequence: CAWSLGQVETQYF. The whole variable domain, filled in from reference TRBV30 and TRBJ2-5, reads SQTIHQWPATLVQPVGSPLSLECTVEGTSNPNLYWYRQAAGRGLQLLFYSVGIGQISSEVPQNLSASRPQDRQFILSSKKLLLSDSGFYLCAWSLGQVETQYFGPGTRLLVL.

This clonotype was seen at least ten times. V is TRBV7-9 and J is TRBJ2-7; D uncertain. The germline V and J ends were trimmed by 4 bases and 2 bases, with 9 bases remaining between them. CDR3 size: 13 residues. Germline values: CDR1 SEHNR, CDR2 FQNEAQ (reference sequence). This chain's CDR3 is CASSSNRAYEQYF. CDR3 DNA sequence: TGTGCCAGCAGCTCGAACAGAGCCTACGAGCAGTACTTC.